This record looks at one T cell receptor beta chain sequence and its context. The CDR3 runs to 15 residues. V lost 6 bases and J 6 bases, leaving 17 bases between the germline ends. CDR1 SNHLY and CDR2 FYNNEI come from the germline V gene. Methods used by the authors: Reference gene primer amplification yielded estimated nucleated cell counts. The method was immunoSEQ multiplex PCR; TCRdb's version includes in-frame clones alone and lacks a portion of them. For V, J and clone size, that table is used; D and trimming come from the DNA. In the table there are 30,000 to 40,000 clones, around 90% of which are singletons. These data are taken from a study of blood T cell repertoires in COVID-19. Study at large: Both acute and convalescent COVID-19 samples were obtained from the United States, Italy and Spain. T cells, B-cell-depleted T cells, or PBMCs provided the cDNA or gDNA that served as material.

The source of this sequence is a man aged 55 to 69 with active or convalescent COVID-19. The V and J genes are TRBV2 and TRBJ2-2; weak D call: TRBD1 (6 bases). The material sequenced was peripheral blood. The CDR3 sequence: CASRANRVRAGELFF. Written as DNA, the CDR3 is TGTGCCAGCAGAGCCAACAGGGTGAGGGCCGGGGAGCTGTTTTTT.